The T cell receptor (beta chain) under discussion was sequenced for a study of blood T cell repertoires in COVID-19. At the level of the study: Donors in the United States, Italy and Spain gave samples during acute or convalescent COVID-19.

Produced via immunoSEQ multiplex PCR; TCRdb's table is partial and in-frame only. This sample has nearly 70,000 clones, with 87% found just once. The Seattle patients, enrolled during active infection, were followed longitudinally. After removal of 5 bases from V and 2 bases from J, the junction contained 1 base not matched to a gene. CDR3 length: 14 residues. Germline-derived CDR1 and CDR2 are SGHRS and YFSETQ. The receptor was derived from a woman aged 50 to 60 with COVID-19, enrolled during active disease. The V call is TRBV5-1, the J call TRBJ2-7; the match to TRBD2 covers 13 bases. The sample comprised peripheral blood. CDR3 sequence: CASSGLAGAYEQYF. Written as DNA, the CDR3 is TGCGCCAGCAGTGGACTAGCGGGAGCCTACGAGCAGTACTTC.